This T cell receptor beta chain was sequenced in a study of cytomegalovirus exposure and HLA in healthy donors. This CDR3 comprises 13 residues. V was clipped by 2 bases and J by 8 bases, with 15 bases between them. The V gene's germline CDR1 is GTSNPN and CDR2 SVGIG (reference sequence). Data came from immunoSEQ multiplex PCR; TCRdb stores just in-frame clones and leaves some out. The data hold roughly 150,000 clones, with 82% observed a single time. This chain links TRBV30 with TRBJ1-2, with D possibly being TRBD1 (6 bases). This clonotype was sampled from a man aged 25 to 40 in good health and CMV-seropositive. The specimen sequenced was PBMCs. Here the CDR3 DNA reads TGTGCCTGGAGTACCCGAGGGGGGGACGGCTACACCTTC. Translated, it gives CAWSTRGGDGYTF.